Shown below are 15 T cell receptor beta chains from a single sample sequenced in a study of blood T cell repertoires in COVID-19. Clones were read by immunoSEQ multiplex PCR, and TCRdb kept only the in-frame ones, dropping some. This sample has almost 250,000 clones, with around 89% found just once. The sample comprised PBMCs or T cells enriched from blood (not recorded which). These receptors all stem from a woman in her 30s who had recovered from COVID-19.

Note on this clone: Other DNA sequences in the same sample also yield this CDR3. This CDR3 is CASSYSDSYNEQFF. DNA of the CDR3: TGTGCCAGCAGTTACAGTGACTCATACAATGAGCAGTTCTTC. The chain links TRBV6-5 to TRBJ2-1; unclear D gene. This CDR3 comprises 14 residues. Germline CDR1 is MNHEY and CDR2 is SVGAGI. The V end lost 2 bases, the J end lost 4 bases, and 9 bases lay between the germline ends.

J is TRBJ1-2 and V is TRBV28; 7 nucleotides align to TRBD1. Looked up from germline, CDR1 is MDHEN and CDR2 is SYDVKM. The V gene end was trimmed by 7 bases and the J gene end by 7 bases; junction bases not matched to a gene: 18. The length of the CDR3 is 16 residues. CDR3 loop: CASTSSGTAPWGGYTF. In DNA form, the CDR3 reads TGTGCCAGCACCTCTTCCGGGACAGCGCCGTGGGGTGGCTACACCTTC.

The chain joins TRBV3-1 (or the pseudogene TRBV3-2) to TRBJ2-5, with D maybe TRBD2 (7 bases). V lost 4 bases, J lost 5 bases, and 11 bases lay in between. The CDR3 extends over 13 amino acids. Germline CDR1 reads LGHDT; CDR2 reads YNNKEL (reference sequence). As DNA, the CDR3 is TGTGCCAGCAGCCCAGAGGGGGGGGAGACCCAGTACTTC. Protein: CASSPEGGETQYF.

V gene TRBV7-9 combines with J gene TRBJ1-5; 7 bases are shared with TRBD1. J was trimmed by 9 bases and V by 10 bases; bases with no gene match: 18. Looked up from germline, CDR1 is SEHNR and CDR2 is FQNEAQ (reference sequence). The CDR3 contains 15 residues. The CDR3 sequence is CATQGEGAGYRPQHF. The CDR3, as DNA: TGTGCCACCCAAGGCGAGGGGGCGGGATATAGGCCCCAGCATTTT.

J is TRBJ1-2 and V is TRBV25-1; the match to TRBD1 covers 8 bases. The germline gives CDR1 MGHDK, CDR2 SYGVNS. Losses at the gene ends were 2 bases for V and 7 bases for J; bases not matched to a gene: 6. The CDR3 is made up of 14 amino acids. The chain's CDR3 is CASSEMTGAGGYTF. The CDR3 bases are TGTGCCAGCAGTGAAATGACAGGGGCAGGTGGCTACACCTTC.

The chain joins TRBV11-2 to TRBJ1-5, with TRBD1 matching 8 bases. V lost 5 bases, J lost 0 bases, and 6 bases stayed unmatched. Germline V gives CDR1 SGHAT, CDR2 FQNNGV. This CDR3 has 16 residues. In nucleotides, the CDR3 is TGTGCCAGCAGCACCCGGGACAGGTATAGCAATCAGCCCCAGCATTTT. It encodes CASSTRDRYSNQPQHF.

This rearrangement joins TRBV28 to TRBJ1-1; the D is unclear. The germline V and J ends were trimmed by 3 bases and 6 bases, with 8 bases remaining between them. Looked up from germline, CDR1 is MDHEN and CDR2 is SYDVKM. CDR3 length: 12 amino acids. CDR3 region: CASSFWESEAFF. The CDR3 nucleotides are TGTGCCAGCAGTTTTTGGGAGTCTGAAGCTTTCTTT.

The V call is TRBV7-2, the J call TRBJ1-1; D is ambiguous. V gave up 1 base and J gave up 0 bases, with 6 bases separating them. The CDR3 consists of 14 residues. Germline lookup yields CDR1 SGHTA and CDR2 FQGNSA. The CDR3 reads CASSLVRVNTEAFF. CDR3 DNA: TGTGCCAGCAGCTTAGTACGGGTGAACACTGAAGCTTTCTTT.

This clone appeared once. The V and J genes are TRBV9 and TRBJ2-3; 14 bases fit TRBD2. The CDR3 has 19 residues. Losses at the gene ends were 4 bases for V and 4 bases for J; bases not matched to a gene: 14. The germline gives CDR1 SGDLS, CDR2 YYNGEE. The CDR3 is CASSSLGGTSGRTADTQYF. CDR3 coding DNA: TGTGCCAGCAGCTCACTAGGAGGGACTAGCGGGAGAACGGCAGATACGCAGTATTTT.

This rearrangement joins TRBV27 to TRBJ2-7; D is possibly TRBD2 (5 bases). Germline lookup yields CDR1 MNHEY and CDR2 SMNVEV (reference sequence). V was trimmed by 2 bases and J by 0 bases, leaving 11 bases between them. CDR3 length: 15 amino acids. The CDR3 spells CASSLAWTYSYEQYF. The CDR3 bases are TGTGCCAGCAGTTTAGCTTGGACTTACTCCTACGAGCAGTACTTC.

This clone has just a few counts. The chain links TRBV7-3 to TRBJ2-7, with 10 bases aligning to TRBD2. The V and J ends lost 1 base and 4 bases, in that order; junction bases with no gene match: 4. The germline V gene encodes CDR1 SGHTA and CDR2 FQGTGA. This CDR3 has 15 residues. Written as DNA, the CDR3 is TGTGCCAGCAGCTTAAACCTAGCGGGAGAATACGAGCAGTACTTC. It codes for CASSLNLAGEYEQYF. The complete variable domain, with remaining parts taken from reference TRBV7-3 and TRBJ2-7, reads GAGVSQTPSNKVTEKGKYVELRCDPISGHTALYWYRQSLGQGPEFLIYFQGTGAADDSGLPNDRFFAVRPEGSVSTLKIQRTERGDSAVYLCASSLNLAGEYEQYFGPGTRLTVT.

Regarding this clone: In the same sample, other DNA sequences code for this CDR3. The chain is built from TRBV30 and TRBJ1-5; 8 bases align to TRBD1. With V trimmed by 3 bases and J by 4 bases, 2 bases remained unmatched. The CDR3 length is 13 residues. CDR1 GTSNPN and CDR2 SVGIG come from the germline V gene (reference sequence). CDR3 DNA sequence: TGTGCCTGGAGCAGACAGGGGAATCAGCCCCAGCATTTT. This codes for CAWSRQGNQPQHF.

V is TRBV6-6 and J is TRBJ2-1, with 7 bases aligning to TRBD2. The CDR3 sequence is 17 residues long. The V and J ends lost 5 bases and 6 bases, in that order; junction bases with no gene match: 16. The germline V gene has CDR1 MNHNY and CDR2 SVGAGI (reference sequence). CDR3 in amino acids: CASSPRSRREMVNEQFF. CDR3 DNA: TGTGCCAGCAGTCCCCGCAGTAGGCGGGAGATGGTCAATGAGCAGTTCTTC.

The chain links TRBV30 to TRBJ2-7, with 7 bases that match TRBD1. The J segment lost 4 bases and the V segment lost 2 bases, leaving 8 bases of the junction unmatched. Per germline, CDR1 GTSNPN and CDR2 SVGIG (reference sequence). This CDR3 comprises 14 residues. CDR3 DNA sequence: TGTGCCTGGAGTTCGGAAAGGGGGCAGTACGAGCAGTACTTC. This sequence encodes CAWSSERGQYEQYF.

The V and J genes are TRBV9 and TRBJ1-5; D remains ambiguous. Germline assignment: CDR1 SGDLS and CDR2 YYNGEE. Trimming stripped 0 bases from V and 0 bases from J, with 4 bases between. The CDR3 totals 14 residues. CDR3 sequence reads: CASSVGDSNQPQHF. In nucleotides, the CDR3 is TGTGCCAGCAGCGTAGGCGATAGCAATCAGCCCCAGCATTTT.